This T cell receptor (beta chain) was identified during a study of blood T cell repertoires in COVID-19. Study information: Italy, Spain and the United States were the sources of the convalescent and acute COVID-19 samples. T cells, B-cell-depleted T cells, or PBMCs supplied cDNA or gDNA.

As handled by the study authors: Reference gene primer amplification gave estimated nucleated cell counts. TCRdb's copy holds only in-frame clones and misses some; the assay was immunoSEQ multiplex PCR. That table supplies the V and J calls and clone size; D and trimming were determined from the DNA. The sample has a few hundred thousand clones, roughly 86% seen once. This CDR3 is 15 amino acids long. Trimming cost V 0 bases and J 4 bases, with 12 bases left between them. Germline-derived CDR1 and CDR2 are KGHSH and LQKENI. In this sample, this clone turned up many times. This receptor was obtained from a man at least 80 years old with acute or convalescent COVID-19. The rearrangement uses TRBV18 and TRBJ1-2, with D perhaps TRBD1 (5 bases). The sample comprised peripheral blood. The DNA of the CDR3 is TGTGCCAGCTCACCACCTCTGGACGGGGGCTATGGCTACACCTTC. This codes for CASSPPLDGGYGYTF.